This T cell receptor (beta chain) was identified during a study of beta chain features in type 1 diabetes. Study results and limitations: A moderate, significant TCRB CDR3 shortening appeared in type 1 diabetes across four CD4+ subsets.

Since all of the isolated RNA was reverse transcribed, expressed TCRB transcripts were what got sequenced. This table comes from immunoSEQ multiplex PCR, and its TCRdb copy is limited to in-frame clones, with some not included. The sample includes 200,000 to 300,000 clones, around 21% seen only once; the top ten take 0.028%. Cell sorting via CD45RO/CCR7/CD25/CD127/CD95/CD27 was performed to obtain CD4+ naive, central memory, regulatory and stem cell-like memory cells. The CDR3 is 13 residues long. V was cut by 6 bases and J by 4 bases, with 15 bases left in between. Germline values: CDR1 SQVTM, CDR2 ANQGSEA. Comment on this clone: Antigen: not known.

J is TRBJ2-5 and V is TRBV29-1, with D perhaps matching TRBD1 (7 bases). Sequencing input: naive CD4+ T cells from blood. This clonotype was obtained from a woman aged 40 to 50 with type 1 diabetes. CDR3 sequence: CSVAGQPRETQYF. For the CDR3, the DNA is TGCAGCGTGGCGGGACAGCCGAGAGAGACCCAGTACTTC.